This is a list of T cell receptor beta chains from one sample in a study of T-cell reconstitution after alpha-beta-depleted transplantation in children. A single record per CDR3 protein comes from TCRdb applying MiXCR to the PCR reads. The top ten clones hold 8% of a sample with fewer than 130,000 distinct CDR3 sequences, 10% to 13% of them seen once. The source was PBMCs from the stem cell graft donor, collected from the stem cell graft. These receptor sequences come from a human donor who donated a stem cell graft to a child with acute lymphoblastic leukemia. Each CDR3 is given with its conserved first and last residue. D genes are given only for firm matches. Size is stated as once, few, many, or a class for an expanded clone.

TRBJ2-3 many TRBV7-2 NA TGTGCCAGCAGAGTACAGGGAGGCTCCACAGATACGCAGTATTTT CASRVQGGSTDTQYF
TRBJ1-1 many TRBV6-2/TRBV6-3 TRBD1 TGTGCCAGCAGTAAACCGGGGACAGGGGGCCTGGCAGAAGCTTTCTTT CASSKPGTGGLAEAFF
TRBJ1-2 many TRBV12-3/TRBV12-4 TRBD1 TGTGCCAGCACTCTGACAGGGGGCCGGATCGATGGCTACACCTTC CASTLTGGRIDGYTF
TRBJ1-4 many TRBV7-9 NA TGTGCCAGCAGCAACGTCGGTGGGGACCTGTTTTTT CASSNVGGDLFF
TRBJ2-2 once TRBV12-3/TRBV12-4 TRBD1 TGTGCAAGCAGTCCAGACAGGGGGGACACCGCGGAGCTGTTTTTT CASSPDRGDTAELFF
TRBJ2-3 many TRBV7-9 NA TGTGCCAGCAGCTTAGGGCACATCACAGATACGCAGTATTTT CASSLGHITDTQYF
TRBJ1-1 many TRBV7-2 NA TGTGCCAGCAGCTCACGAGGGAGTAGCACTGAAGCTTTCTTT CASSSRGSSTEAFF
TRBJ2-7 many TRBV3-1 NA TGTGCCAGCAGCCAAGGGACGCCGAGGGTGTACGAGCAGTACTTC CASSQGTPRVYEQYF
TRBJ2-2 many TRBV5-1 NA TGCGCCAGCAGCCGGGACTCCTTTTTGACCGGGGAGCTGTTTTTT CASSRDSFLTGELFF
TRBJ1-2 many TRBV4-3 NA TGCGCCAGCAGCCAAGACAAGGGGGACTATGGCTACACCTTC CASSQDKGDYGYTF
TRBJ2-5 many TRBV2 NA TGTGCCAGCAGTTCCCGGTTGGGTGAGACCCAGTACTTC CASSSRLGETQYF
TRBJ2-6 many TRBV9 NA TGTGCCAGCAGCCCCAATACCGGGGCCCACTCTGGGGCCAACGTCCTGACTTTC CASSPNTGAHSGANVLTF
TRBJ2-1 many TRBV7-9 TRBD2 TGTGCCAGCAGCTTAGGAGCGGGGACGAACAATGAGCAGTTCTTC CASSLGAGTNNEQFF
TRBJ2-7 many TRBV28 TRBD2 TGTGCCAGCAGTTTACTAGCGGGAACTTACGAGCAGTACTTC CASSLLAGTYEQYF
TRBJ1-6 many TRBV7-2 TRBD1 TGTGCCAGCAGCCCTCCGACAGGGAGGTATTCACCCCTCCACTTT CASSPPTGRYSPLHF
TRBJ2-1 many TRBV5-1 TRBD2 TGCGCCAGCAGCTTGGCACTAGCGGGGTCGAATGAGCAGTTCTTC CASSLALAGSNEQFF
TRBJ2-1 many TRBV6-5 NA TGTGCCAGCAGTTACGGGCGGGATACTTACAATGAGCAGTTCTTC CASSYGRDTYNEQFF
TRBJ1-1 many TRBV4-1 NA TGCGCCAGCAGCCAAGAATGGCCCCCGGGCACTGAAGCTTTCTTT CASSQEWPPGTEAFF
TRBJ2-4 once TRBV3-1 NA TGTGCCTGCAGCCAAGATTCTAGCGTGGCCACTTCGGCCAAAAACATTCAGTACTTC CACSQDSSVATSAKNIQYF
TRBJ2-5 many TRBV6-1 NA TGTGCCAGCAGTGGCCGGGGATTCCAAGAGACCCAGTACTTC CASSGRGFQETQYF
TRBJ2-2 many TRBV3-1 TRBD2 TGTGCCAGCAGCGGACTAGCGGAAAACACCGGGGAGCTGTTTTTT CASSGLAENTGELFF
TRBJ1-5 many TRBV15 TRBD1 TGTGCCACCCAAGAGGGAGGACAGGGGTATCAGCCCCAGCATTTT CATQEGGQGYQPQHF
TRBJ1-2 many TRBV6-6 TRBD1 TGTGCCAGCCTCCTCGGGGGACAGGATGGCTACACCTTC CASLLGGQDGYTF
TRBJ2-1 many TRBV12-3/TRBV12-4 NA TGTGCCAGCAGTTTTGGGGAAGCGGTCAATGAGCAGTTCTTC CASSFGEAVNEQFF
TRBJ2-7 few TRBV20-1 TRBD2 TGCAGTGCTACGGGACTAGGGACTAGCGGGAGTAGACACGAGCAGTACTTC CSATGLGTSGSRHEQYF
TRBJ2-7 few TRBV7-6 TRBD1 TGTGCCAGCAGCTTTGGGACAGGCTACGAGCAGTACTTC CASSFGTGYEQYF
TRBJ2-7 many TRBV20-1 TRBD1 TGCAGTGCCCTCCGTCTGGGACAGTCAAATCAGTACTTC CSALRLGQSNQYF
TRBJ2-3 many TRBV7-9 NA TGTGCCAGCAGCTTAGCGGCCAGCGTAACAGATACGCAGTATTTT CASSLAASVTDTQYF
TRBJ2-5 many TRBV11-2 NA TGTGCCAGCAGCTTAGCGGGAACCGGTTCTGAGACCCAGTACTTC CASSLAGTGSETQYF
TRBJ2-3 many TRBV29-1 TRBD2 TGCAGCGTTCCGGGACTAGGCCCAACAGATACGCAGTATTTT CSVPGLGPTDTQYF
TRBJ1-2 once TRBV19 TRBD1 TGTGCCAGTAGATTGCCCGGGACAGGGGGCTATGGCTACACCTTC CASRLPGTGGYGYTF
TRBJ2-3 many TRBV10-3 NA TGTGCCATCAGTGATTTAGGTGGCGCAGATACGCAGTATTTT CAISDLGGADTQYF
TRBJ2-3 many TRBV9 NA TGTGCCAGCAGCGTGGCGGCAGTAGGCACAGATACGCAGTATTTT CASSVAAVGTDTQYF
TRBJ2-1 many TRBV29-1 NA TGCAGCGTTTTCGACTCTGGCCCCCCGAATGAGCAGTTCTTC CSVFDSGPPNEQFF
TRBJ2-3 many TRBV6-2/TRBV6-3 NA TGTGCCAGCAGTTACTCGGAAGCGGAGACTAGCACAGATACGCAGTATTTT CASSYSEAETSTDTQYF
TRBJ1-5 many TRBV28 NA TGTGCCAGCAGCCAGGACGCGGGCAATCAGCCCCAGCATTTT CASSQDAGNQPQHF
TRBJ1-1 many TRBV29-1 NA TGCAGCGTTGAGACAAGGGGCATGGCTTTCTTT CSVETRGMAFF
TRBJ2-6 many TRBV15 TRBD1 TGTGCCACCGGATACACAGGGGGCGCTGGGGCCAACGTCCTGACTTTC CATGYTGGAGANVLTF
TRBJ2-1 many TRBV27 TRBD2 TGTGCCAGCAGTTTAATGGGACTAGCGGGAGGTGGGGCTAATGAGCAGTTCTTC CASSLMGLAGGGANEQFF
TRBJ2-3 many TRBV4-1 NA TGCGCCAGCAGCCAAGGACTAGTTTCCACAGATACGCAGTATTTT CASSQGLVSTDTQYF